This T cell receptor (beta chain) was profiled in a study of T cells expressing NK-cell markers. Regarding the study as a whole: In a group of several donors, dominant NKG2C+ clonotypes represented about 1.0-7.5% of CD8+ T cells.

Notes on this clonotype: As yet, its antigen is unknown.

The CDR3 extends over 15 amino acids. Germline values: CDR1 DFQATT, CDR2 SNEGSKA (reference sequence). Using the 5' RACE reads, TCRdb records one entry per CDR3 protein without DNA. The sample's table shows roughly 350,000 distinct CDR3 sequences. This receptor was obtained from a man aged 18-70 years in good health. V usage is TRBV20-1 and J usage is TRBJ2-3; TCRdb lists TRBD1, though no DNA is available to test this call. Sequencing input: blood T cells: a sorted CD56 or NKG2C T cell subset, CD4+ or CD8+ T cells, or bulk PBMC T cells (not recorded which). CDR3 amino acids: CSARAPGSSTDTQYF.